A single sample gave rise to the 30 T cell receptor beta chains below, sequenced in a study of blood T cell repertoires in COVID-19. This table comes from immunoSEQ multiplex PCR, and its TCRdb copy is limited to in-frame clones, with some not included. The sample carries 180,000 or so clones, around 86% recorded once. Sample: peripheral blood. These receptors all come from a woman older than 75 in a cohort sampled during active or convalescent COVID-19.

The V and J genes are TRBV5-5 and TRBJ1-2; TRBD1 matches 7 bases. Trimming took 4 bases from V and 0 from J; bases not matched to a gene: 6. CDR1 SGHKS and CDR2 YYEKEE come from the germline V gene (reference sequence). This CDR3 is built from 15 residues. Here the CDR3 DNA reads TGTGCCAGCAGCCACACGACAGGGCCTAACTATGGCTACACCTTC. Its translation is CASSHTTGPNYGYTF.

This clone appeared a few times. This rearrangement joins TRBV9 to TRBJ2-1; 12 bases are a match to TRBD2. The V gene end was trimmed by 0 bases and the J gene end by 6 bases; junction bases not matched to a gene: 4. CDR1 is SGDLS and CDR2 is YYNGEE in the germline V gene. This CDR3 has 16 amino acids. The CDR3 here is CASSVVPSGGANEQFF. The CDR3 DNA reads as TGTGCCAGCAGCGTAGTACCTAGCGGGGGGGCCAATGAGCAGTTCTTC.

The chain joins TRBV27 to TRBJ1-2, with TRBD1 as a possible D gene (6 bases). The V gene lost 4 bases and the J gene lost 2 bases, with 8 bases spanning the gap. The CDR3 extends over 13 amino acids. The V gene's germline CDR1 is MNHEY and CDR2 SMNVEV (reference sequence). CDR3 residues: CASSSQGNYGYTF. The CDR3 coding sequence is TGTGCCAGCAGTTCACAGGGAAACTATGGCTACACCTTC.

This clone was counted a few times. V gene TRBV10-1 combines with J gene TRBJ1-1; 9 bases agree with TRBD1. The V gene's germline CDR1 is WNHNN and CDR2 SYGVQD (reference sequence). The CDR3 is 14 residues long. Trimming cost V 6 bases and J 4 bases; bases outside gene matches: 6. The CDR3 DNA reads as TGCGCCAGCAGCGATACAGGGGGCGGCACTGAAGCTTTCTTT. It encodes CASSDTGGGTEAFF.

The CDR3 region is CASSTRDRGFEQFF. CDR3 sequence (DNA): TGTGCCAGCAGTACCCGGGACAGGGGATTTGAGCAGTTCTTC. The V call is TRBV27, the J call TRBJ2-1; 10 positions match TRBD1. J gave up 9 bases and V 5 bases, and 7 bases lay outside the gene matches. Germline CDR1 MNHEY, CDR2 SMNVEV (reference sequence). The CDR3 runs 14 residues.

V gene TRBV27 combines with J gene TRBJ2-1; perhaps TRBD2 as D (5 bases). CDR1 is MNHEY and CDR2 is SMNVEV in the germline V gene (reference sequence). Trimming left V 5 bases short and J 0 bases short, with 14 bases between. The CDR3 runs to 16 residues. The CDR3 DNA is TGTGCCAGCAGTCAGCGGACCGAGAGCTCCTACAATGAGCAGTTCTTC. Protein sequence: CASSQRTESSYNEQFF.

The V and J genes are TRBV3-1 (or the pseudogene TRBV3-2) and TRBJ1-2; D uncertain. This CDR3 has 14 residues. Deletions cut 2 bases from V and 2 bases from J, with 9 bases between. Germline V gives CDR1 LGHDT, CDR2 YNNKEL (reference sequence). CDR3 protein: CASSQSRMNYGYTF. The CDR3 DNA follows: TGTGCCAGCAGCCAATCCAGAATGAACTATGGCTACACCTTC.

The CDR3 loop reads CASSYSPGENTEAFF. CDR3 sequence (DNA): TGTGCCAGCAGTTACTCCCCAGGGGAGAACACTGAAGCTTTCTTT. This chain uses TRBV6-5 with TRBJ1-1; D might be TRBD1 (6 bases). The CDR3 runs to 15 residues. Germline loops: CDR1 MNHEY, CDR2 SVGAGI. The V and J ends lost 0 bases and 1 base respectively, with 9 bases between them.

The V call is TRBV24-1, the J call TRBJ1-5, with D possibly being TRBD1 (5 bases). Trimming removed 2 bases at V and 1 base at J, with 8 bases between. Germline-derived CDR1 and CDR2 are KGHDR and SFDVKD. The CDR3 length is 15 residues. The CDR3 DNA is TGTGCCACCAGTGATTCAGGGCCCAGCAATCAGCCCCAGCATTTT. The encoded protein is CATSDSGPSNQPQHF.

The rearrangement uses TRBV5-1 and TRBJ1-1; no firm D call. This CDR3 has 14 amino acids. The germline V gene has CDR1 SGHRS and CDR2 YFSETQ. The V gene lost 4 bases and the J gene lost 5 bases, with 15 bases spanning the gap. The CDR3 protein is CASSPRVDLTEAFF. CDR3 coding DNA: TGCGCCAGCAGCCCGAGGGTGGACTTGACTGAAGCTTTCTTT. Filled out from reference TRBV5-1 and TRBJ1-1, the complete variable domain reads KAGVTQTPRYLIKTRGQQVTLSCSPISGHRSVSWYQQTPGQGLQFLFEYFSETQRNKGNFPGRFSGRQFSNSRSEMNVSTLELGDSALYLCASSPRVDLTEAFFGQGTRLTVV.

V gene TRBV27 combines with J gene TRBJ2-1, with 10 bases identical to TRBD2. From germline, CDR1 is MNHEY and CDR2 SMNVEV (reference sequence). This CDR3 contains 17 residues. V was clipped by 3 bases and J by 7 bases; unmatched bases: 12. CDR3: CASSFERGGEGINEQFF. The CDR3 nucleotides are TGTGCCAGCAGTTTTGAGCGGGGGGGCGAGGGTATTAATGAGCAGTTCTTC.

This chain joins TRBV27 and TRBJ1-2; a weak D match, TRBD1 (5 bases). The CDR3 runs 16 residues. V was pared by 0 bases and J by 1 base, with 12 bases between. From germline, CDR1 is MNHEY and CDR2 SMNVEV (reference sequence). The DNA of the CDR3 is TGTGCCAGCAGTTTATCCGTGGACACCGTTAACTATGGCTACACCTTC. It yields the protein CASSLSVDTVNYGYTF.

V is TRBV28 and J is TRBJ1-3; a weak D match, TRBD1 (6 bases). The CDR3 runs to 14 residues. CDR1 MDHEN and CDR2 SYDVKM come from the germline V gene. The V end lost 3 bases, the J end lost 6 bases, and 12 bases lay between the germline ends. Here the CDR3 reads CASSFPKGENTIYF. CDR3 bases: TGTGCCAGCAGTTTTCCGAAGGGGGAAAACACCATATATTTT.

This clone was observed a few times. This chain links TRBV2 with TRBJ1-2, with D hard to call. Per the germline V gene, CDR1 is SNHLY and CDR2 is FYNNEI. CDR3 length: 13 amino acids. V lost 3 bases to trimming and J lost 3 bases, with 8 bases between them. This CDR3 is CASSDRPHYGYTF. The CDR3 DNA reads as TGTGCCAGCAGTGACAGGCCCCACTATGGCTACACCTTC.

The chain's CDR3 is CASSSSRDFSGNTIYF. CDR3 in DNA: TGTGCCAGCAGTTCGAGCCGGGACTTCTCTGGAAACACCATATATTTT. This chain connects TRBV6-5 to TRBJ1-3; a weak D match, TRBD1 (5 bases). Trimming took off 4 bases at V and 0 bases at J, with 13 bases between the two ends. Germline CDR1 MNHEY, CDR2 SVGAGI. The CDR3 is 16 residues long.

The chain couples TRBV18 to TRBJ1-3; D may be TRBD1 (5 bases). V shed 2 bases and J shed 1 base, with 12 bases lying between them. CDR1 is KGHSH and CDR2 is LQKENI in the germline V gene. The CDR3 spans 16 residues. The CDR3 region has the DNA TGTGCCAGCTCACCAGCCAGGGCCGGTTCTGGAAACACCATATATTTT. It translates to CASSPARAGSGNTIYF.

In nucleotides, the CDR3 is TGTGCCATCAGTGAAGGAGCCGGATACTCTGGAAACACCATATATTTT. Protein sequence: CAISEGAGYSGNTIYF. The gene calls are TRBV10-3 and TRBJ1-3; D remains unclear. V was clipped by 3 bases and J by 0 bases, with 12 bases between them. Germline lookup yields CDR1 ENHRY and CDR2 SYGVKD. The CDR3 runs 16 residues.

V usage is TRBV5-1 and J usage is TRBJ1-4; 7 bases match TRBD1. Trimming cost V 0 bases and J 4 bases; bases outside gene matches: 6. This CDR3 spans 16 amino acids. Germline CDR1 reads SGHRS; CDR2 reads YFSETQ. The CDR3 bases are TGCGCCAGCAGCTTGGAGGCGGGACAGATTAATGAAAAACTGTTTTTT. Translating it yields CASSLEAGQINEKLFF.

This rearrangement joins TRBV5-1 to TRBJ2-3; 12 positions agree with TRBD2. Germline loops: CDR1 SGHRS, CDR2 YFSETQ. This CDR3 comprises 22 residues. V trimming: 0 bases; J trimming: 0 bases; junction bases outside the gene matches: 17. The CDR3 region is CASSLGTGLAGSTFSSTDTQYF. CDR3 coding DNA: TGCGCCAGCAGCTTGGGAACTGGACTAGCGGGGAGTACCTTCTCTAGCACAGATACGCAGTATTTT. The variable domain in full, with the rest retrieved from reference TRBV5-1 and TRBJ2-3, is KAGVTQTPRYLIKTRGQQVTLSCSPISGHRSVSWYQQTPGQGLQFLFEYFSETQRNKGNFPGRFSGRQFSNSRSEMNVSTLELGDSALYLCASSLGTGLAGSTFSSTDTQYFGPGTRLTVL.

The chain has TRBV9 and TRBJ2-3; 7 bases match TRBD2. V shed 0 bases and J 3 bases; nucleotides not matched to a gene: 7. Germline V gives CDR1 SGDLS, CDR2 YYNGEE. The CDR3 is 16 amino acids. Here the CDR3 reads CASSVDPAGTTDTQYF. The CDR3 coding sequence is TGTGCCAGCAGCGTAGACCCAGCGGGAACTACAGATACGCAGTATTTT.

The rearrangement links TRBV3-1 (or the pseudogene TRBV3-2) to TRBJ2-5; D is unresolved. Trimming removed 6 bases from V and 4 bases from J, with 9 bases in between. Per germline, CDR1 LGHDT and CDR2 YNNKEL (reference sequence). This CDR3 comprises 12 residues. The CDR3 coding sequence is TGTGCCAGCAGTCAATTCGGAGAGACCCAGTACTTC. Its protein is CASSQFGETQYF.

This clone has just one count. V and J are TRBV4-3 and TRBJ1-4; TRBD1 is a possible D gene (6 bases). Germline CDR1 and CDR2: LGHNA and YSLEER. The CDR3 has 16 residues. Trimming stripped 2 bases from V and 1 base from J, with 11 bases between. The CDR3 spells CASSQLQGLTNEKLFF. CDR3 nucleotide sequence: TGCGCCAGCAGCCAATTACAGGGATTAACTAATGAAAAACTGTTTTTT.

The gene calls are TRBV6-5 and TRBJ1-2, with TRBD1 as a possible D gene (6 bases). Germline V lookup: CDR1 MNHEY, CDR2 SVGAGI. Trimming left V 2 bases short and J 8 bases short, with 15 bases between. CDR3 size: 14 residues. CDR3 region: CASSYADRLGGYTF. CDR3 DNA: TGTGCCAGCAGTTACGCAGACAGGCTTGGAGGCTACACCTTC.

The gene calls are TRBV11-3 and TRBJ2-1; 9 bases are shared with TRBD1. Trimming took 3 bases from V and 8 from J; bases not matched to a gene: 8. Germline CDR1 and CDR2: SGHNT and YENEEA. This CDR3 contains 15 residues. CDR3 bases: TGTGCCAGCAGCTTGCGACAGGGGGGATTCCATGAGCAGTTCTTC. Translating gives CASSLRQGGFHEQFF.

The rearrangement uses TRBV27 and TRBJ1-6, with D possibly being TRBD1 (5 bases). The germline gives CDR1 MNHEY, CDR2 SMNVEV (reference sequence). The length of the CDR3 is 15 residues. V lost 5 bases and J 8 bases, leaving 16 bases between the germline ends. The DNA for the CDR3 is TGTGCCAGCAGTAGAAGACAGCCCAATTATTCACCCCTCCACTTT. It is translated as CASSRRQPNYSPLHF.

The chain combines TRBV18 with TRBJ1-1, with 8 bases identical to TRBD1. Germline V gives CDR1 KGHSH, CDR2 LQKENI. Trimming at V came to 6 bases and at J to 5 bases, leaving 5 bases not matched to a gene. The length of the CDR3 is 13 residues. The CDR3 protein is CASSSGGYTEAFF. The CDR3 bases are TGTGCCAGCTCGTCAGGGGGCTATACTGAAGCTTTCTTT.

The J gene is TRBJ1-2, the V gene TRBV5-1; D gene uncertain. This CDR3 is built from 16 residues. CDR1 and CDR2 from the germline V gene are SGHRS and YFSETQ. V was clipped by 0 bases and J by 4 bases, with 16 bases between them. DNA of the CDR3: TGCGCCAGCAGCTTGGACAGTCAACCACGAGTCTATGGCTACACCTTC. This codes for CASSLDSQPRVYGYTF.

V and J are TRBV10-3 and TRBJ2-2; 9 bases are shared with TRBD2. V dropped 2 bases and J dropped 4; count of bases not matched to a gene: 11. CDR1 is ENHRY and CDR2 is SYGVKD in the germline V gene. CDR3 length equals 18 residues. Written as DNA, the CDR3 is TGTGCCATCAGTGAGAGTAGCGGGGGCCCCGGTCCCACCGGGGAGCTGTTTTTT. Its protein is CAISESSGGPGPTGELFF.

V gene TRBV28 combines with J gene TRBJ1-6; D call uncertain. The V end was cut by 7 bases, the J end by 8 bases, with 9 bases between. This CDR3 spans 12 amino acids. The V gene's germline CDR1 is MDHEN and CDR2 SYDVKM. CDR3 loop: CASTGDDSPLHF. In DNA form, the CDR3 reads TGTGCCAGCACAGGCGACGATTCACCCCTCCACTTT.

The chain recombines TRBV6-1 with TRBJ1-5; 8 nucleotides align to TRBD1. CDR3 size: 18 residues. Unmatched junction bases numbered 15, after V lost 2 bases and J lost 6 bases. Per the germline V gene, CDR1 is MNHNS and CDR2 is SASEGT. The CDR3 nucleotides read TGTGCCAGCAGTGAATTGATGCTTGGACAGGGTCGCGGTCAGCCCCAGCATTTT. This encodes CASSELMLGQGRGQPQHF.